Below are 2 T cell receptor beta chains sequenced from a single sample in a study of human T cells and chemical hapten exposure. Time point of the sample: healthy volunteer bleed at 6 weeks. Unfractionated whole blood served as the source for total RNA extraction. A single record per CDR3 protein comes from TCRdb applying MiXCR to the RACE reads. The sample gives about 65,000 distinct CDR3 sequences, roughly 6.1% of which show up once; under 4.5% is in the top ten. Sequenced: whole blood. Receptors were obtained from a female donor in good health. Some clones in this sample may be carry-over from other donors' samples.

This clonotype was counted at least ten times. J is TRBJ2-3 and V is TRBV6-2 or TRBV6-3, with a possible D match to TRBD1 (6 bases). Looked up from germline, CDR1 is MNHEY and CDR2 is SVGEGT. V was trimmed by 2 bases and J by 2 bases, leaving 11 bases between them. This CDR3 spans 15 amino acids. The CDR3 reads CASSYVGQPTDTQYF. CDR3 in DNA: TGTGCCAGCAGTTACGTGGGACAACCCACAGATACGCAGTATTTT.

This clonotype was seen repeatedly, ten times or more. The rearrangement joins TRBV28 to TRBJ1-1, with D possibly matching TRBD1 (5 bases). V was cut by 6 bases and J by 1 base, with 15 bases left in between. In germline, CDR1 is MDHEN, CDR2 SYDVKM. The CDR3 contains 15 residues. The CDR3 region is CASRLGGGANTEAFF. The CDR3 region has the DNA TGTGCCAGCAGACTTGGGGGGGGAGCGAACACTGAAGCTTTCTTT.